The T cell receptor beta chain described here comes from a study of T cells in Graves' hyperthyroidism and ophthalmopathy. Amplified TCR beta CDR3 regions came from RNA transcripts. The TCR CDR3 was amplified in a first-round RT-PCR using the HTBI primer set. TCRdb called the multiplex PCR reads again in MiXCR, with one record for every CDR3 protein. The sample has 300,000 to 450,000 distinct CDR3 sequences, about 15% seen once. This clonotype was found many times. With 1 base removed from V and 9 bases from J, the gap between germline ends came to 13 bases. The CDR3 has 14 residues. CDR1 DFQATT and CDR2 SNEGSKA come from the germline V gene (reference sequence). It was uncontrolled infection, other autoimmune disease, pregnancy or lactation that excluded patients. Extraction of PBMCs used 7.5 to 10 ml of fresh peripheral blood.

This chain links TRBV20-1 with TRBJ1-6, with D uncertain. Sequenced: blood. The origin of this receptor is a woman younger than 45 with Graves' ophthalmopathy. The CDR3 here is CSARVGTITSPLHF. The CDR3 DNA is TGCAGTGCTAGAGTGGGTACGATCACTTCACCCCTCCACTTT.